This T cell receptor (beta chain) is from a study of tumor and adjacent non-tumor tissue in lung cancer. In the study overall: Patients were aged 31 to 76, roughly 9 men and about five women, stage I to III.

The template was RNA from unsorted bulk tissue. Newly diagnosed lung cancer patients had thoracic surgery in China, August–late 2014, without prior chemotherapy. Study-wide findings and caveats: Tumor tissue had significantly higher TCR diversity than normal lung. Tumor repertoires had a smaller top 100 clone share than normal lung.

A modified ARM-PCR protocol with three rounds of nested PCR amplified TCRbeta. TCRdb reprocessed the multiplex PCR reads via MiXCR and lists one record per CDR3 protein. The sample lists some 77,000 distinct CDR3 sequences, less than 75% seen once, with around 13% in the top ten. Notes on this clonotype: What it recognizes is unknown. This sequence may be a read error, since a much larger clone differs from it by one base.

There are 16 residues in the CDR3. V was cut by 4 bases and J by 7 bases, with 22 bases left in between. Germline CDR1 reads GTSNPN; CDR2 reads SVGIG (reference sequence). The sequenced sample consisted of lung tumor tissue. This clonotype originated in a woman between 65 and 79 years old with non-small cell lung cancer. This sequence joins TRBV30 and TRBJ2-2, with a weak D call TRBD1 (5 bases). CDR3: CAWNVRDSAAGGELFF. For the CDR3, the DNA is TGTGCCTGGAATGTACGTGACAGCGCGGCCGGCGGGGAGCTGTTTTTT.